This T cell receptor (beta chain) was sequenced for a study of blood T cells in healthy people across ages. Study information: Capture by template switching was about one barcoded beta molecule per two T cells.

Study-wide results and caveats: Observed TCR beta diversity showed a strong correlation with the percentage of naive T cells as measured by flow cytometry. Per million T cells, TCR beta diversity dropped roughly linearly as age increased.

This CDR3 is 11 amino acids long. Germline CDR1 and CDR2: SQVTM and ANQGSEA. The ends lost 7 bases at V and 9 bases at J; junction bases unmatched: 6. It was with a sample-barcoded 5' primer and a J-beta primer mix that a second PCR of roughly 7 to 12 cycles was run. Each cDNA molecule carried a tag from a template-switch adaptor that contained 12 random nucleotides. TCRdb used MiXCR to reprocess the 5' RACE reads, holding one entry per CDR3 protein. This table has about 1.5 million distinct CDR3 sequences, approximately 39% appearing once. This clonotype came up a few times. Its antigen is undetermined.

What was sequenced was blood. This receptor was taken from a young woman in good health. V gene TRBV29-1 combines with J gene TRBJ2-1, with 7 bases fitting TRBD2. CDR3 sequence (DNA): TGCAGCGGGGACTACAATTCTGAGCAGTTCTTC. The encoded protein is CSGDYNSEQFF.